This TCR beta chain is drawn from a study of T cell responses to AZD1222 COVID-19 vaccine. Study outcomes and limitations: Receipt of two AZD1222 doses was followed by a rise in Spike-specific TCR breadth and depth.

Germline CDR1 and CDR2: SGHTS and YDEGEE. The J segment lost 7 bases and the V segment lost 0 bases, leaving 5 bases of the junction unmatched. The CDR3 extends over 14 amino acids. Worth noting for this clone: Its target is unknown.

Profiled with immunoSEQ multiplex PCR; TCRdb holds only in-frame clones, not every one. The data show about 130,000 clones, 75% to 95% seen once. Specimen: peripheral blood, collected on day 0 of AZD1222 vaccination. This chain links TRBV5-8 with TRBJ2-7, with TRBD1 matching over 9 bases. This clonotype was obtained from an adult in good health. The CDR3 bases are TGTGCCAGCAGCTTGGGACAGGGGGTCGGGGAGCAGTACTTC. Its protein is CASSLGQGVGEQYF.